These 11 T cell receptor beta chains came from one sample sequenced in a study of T cells after posttransplantation cyclophosphamide. Assay: immunoSEQ multiplex PCR; the TCRdb copy retains only in-frame clones and omits some. The data hold about 1,800 clones, with around 83% observed a single time. The sequencing input was CD8+ T cells sorted from bone marrow. The receptors derive from a woman aged 45-65 years in good health and a related stem cell transplant donor.

The chain is built from TRBV4-2 and TRBJ2-3; D is ambiguous. Germline V gene sequence: CDR1 LGHNA, CDR2 YNFKEQ. V gave up 3 bases and J gave up 0 bases, with 10 bases separating them. This CDR3 contains 15 residues. For the CDR3, the DNA is TGTGCCAGCAGCCAGGGCCTGGGTAGCACAGATACGCAGTATTTT. This sequence encodes CASSQGLGSTDTQYF.

V gene TRBV9 combines with J gene TRBJ2-1, with D possibly matching TRBD2 (5 bases). The CDR3 is 13 amino acids. Trimming left V 0 bases short and J 10 bases short, with 11 bases between. From germline, CDR1 is SGDLS and CDR2 YYNGEE. CDR3 nucleotide sequence: TGTGCCAGCAGCGTAGCCGACTATGAGGAGCAGTTCTTC. This gives the protein CASSVADYEEQFF.

The chain employs TRBV5-6 and TRBJ2-7, with a weak D call TRBD2 (6 bases). In germline, CDR1 is SGHDT, CDR2 YYEEEE. V shed 0 bases and J shed 4 bases, with 17 bases lying between them. This CDR3 contains 16 residues. CDR3 sequence reads: CASSLEGAGRPYEQYF. The CDR3 DNA reads as TGTGCCAGCAGCTTGGAAGGGGCTGGGAGGCCTTACGAGCAGTACTTC.

The V call is TRBV7-2, the J call TRBJ2-5, with 14 bases that match TRBD2. CDR3 length: 17 residues. Germline V CDR1 and CDR2: SGHTA, FQGNSA. V dropped 4 bases and J dropped 5; count of bases not matched to a gene: 9. The DNA of the CDR3 is TGTGCCAGCAGCTCCGGACTAGCGGGAGGAATATTGGAGACCCAGTACTTC. Protein: CASSSGLAGGILETQYF.

The chain carries TRBV7-9 and TRBJ2-1; 8 bases align to TRBD2. The CDR3 totals 16 residues. Germline lookup yields CDR1 SEHNR and CDR2 FQNEAQ (reference sequence). V lost 1 base, J lost 1 base, and 3 bases stayed unmatched. CDR3 sequence (DNA): TGTGCCAGCAGCTTAGAGCCGGGAGGGTCCTACAATGAGCAGTTCTTC. It codes for CASSLEPGGSYNEQFF.

The chain uses TRBV27 and TRBJ2-7; TRBD1 agrees at 8 bases. With 1 base clipped from V and 6 bases from J, the junction kept 8 bases outside the gene matches. CDR1 and CDR2 from the germline V gene are MNHEY and SMNVEV (reference sequence). This CDR3 comprises 15 residues. This chain's CDR3 is CASSLLVQGALEQYF. The DNA for the CDR3 is TGTGCCAGCAGTTTATTGGTGCAGGGGGCACTCGAGCAGTACTTC.

The rearrangement joins TRBV6-6 to TRBJ1-5; possible D gene TRBD1, 5 bases. Trimming cost V 6 bases and J 8 bases, with 20 bases left between them. The CDR3 is 15 residues long. Germline V gene lookup returns CDR1 MNHNY and CDR2 SVGAGI (reference sequence). In DNA form, the CDR3 reads TGTGCCAGCAGCCCGGGACTTAGGGAGTCGGAGCCCCAGCATTTT. It is translated as CASSPGLRESEPQHF.

In its sample, this clone was seen once. This chain uses TRBV30 with TRBJ2-7; 9 bases fit TRBD1. Germline CDR1 and CDR2: GTSNPN and SVGIG (reference sequence). The CDR3 runs 14 residues. With V trimmed by 4 bases and J by 1 base, 5 bases remained unmatched. This CDR3 is CAWIAGTGSYEQYF. The CDR3 DNA reads as TGTGCCTGGATCGCCGGGACAGGGTCCTACGAGCAGTACTTC.

CDR3 coding DNA: TGTGCCAGCAGTCCCGGGACTAGCGGGACCAATGAGCAGTTCTTC. Its translation is CASSPGTSGTNEQFF. The V gene is TRBV27, the J gene TRBJ2-1; TRBD2 matches at 13 bases. V was clipped by 5 bases and J by 6 bases; unmatched bases: 4. Germline CDR1 and CDR2: MNHEY and SMNVEV (reference sequence). The CDR3 runs 15 residues.

This clone was found a few times. The chain links TRBV11-3 to TRBJ2-7, with D uncertain. The V end was cut by 3 bases, the J end by 0 bases, with 3 bases between. Germline CDR1 reads SGHNT; CDR2 reads YENEEA. CDR3 length equals 12 residues. CDR3 nucleotide sequence: TGTGCCAGCAGCTTTTACTCCTACGAGCAGTACTTC. It specifies CASSFYSYEQYF.

The V and J genes are TRBV19 and TRBJ1-5; 9 bases fit TRBD1. The CDR3 length is 16 residues. J lost 2 bases, V lost 6 bases, and 8 bases had no gene match. Germline CDR1 and CDR2: LNHDA and SQIVND (reference sequence). CDR3 sequence reads: CASSLQGAIGNQPQHF. CDR3 sequence (DNA): TGTGCCAGTAGCCTACAGGGGGCTATCGGCAATCAGCCCCAGCATTTT.